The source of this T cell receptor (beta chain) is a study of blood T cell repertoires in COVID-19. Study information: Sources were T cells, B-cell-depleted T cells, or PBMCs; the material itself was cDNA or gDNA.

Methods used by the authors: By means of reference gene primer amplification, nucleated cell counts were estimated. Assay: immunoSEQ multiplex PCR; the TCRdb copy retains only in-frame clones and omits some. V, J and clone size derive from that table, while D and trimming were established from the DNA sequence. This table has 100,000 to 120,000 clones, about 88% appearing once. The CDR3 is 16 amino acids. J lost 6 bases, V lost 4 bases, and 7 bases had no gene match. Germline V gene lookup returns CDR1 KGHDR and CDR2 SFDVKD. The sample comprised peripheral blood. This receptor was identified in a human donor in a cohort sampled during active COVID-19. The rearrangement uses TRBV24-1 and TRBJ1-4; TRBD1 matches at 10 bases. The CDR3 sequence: CATSDPGTGADEKLFF. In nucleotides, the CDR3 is TGTGCCACCAGTGACCCCGGGACAGGGGCTGATGAAAAACTGTTTTTT.